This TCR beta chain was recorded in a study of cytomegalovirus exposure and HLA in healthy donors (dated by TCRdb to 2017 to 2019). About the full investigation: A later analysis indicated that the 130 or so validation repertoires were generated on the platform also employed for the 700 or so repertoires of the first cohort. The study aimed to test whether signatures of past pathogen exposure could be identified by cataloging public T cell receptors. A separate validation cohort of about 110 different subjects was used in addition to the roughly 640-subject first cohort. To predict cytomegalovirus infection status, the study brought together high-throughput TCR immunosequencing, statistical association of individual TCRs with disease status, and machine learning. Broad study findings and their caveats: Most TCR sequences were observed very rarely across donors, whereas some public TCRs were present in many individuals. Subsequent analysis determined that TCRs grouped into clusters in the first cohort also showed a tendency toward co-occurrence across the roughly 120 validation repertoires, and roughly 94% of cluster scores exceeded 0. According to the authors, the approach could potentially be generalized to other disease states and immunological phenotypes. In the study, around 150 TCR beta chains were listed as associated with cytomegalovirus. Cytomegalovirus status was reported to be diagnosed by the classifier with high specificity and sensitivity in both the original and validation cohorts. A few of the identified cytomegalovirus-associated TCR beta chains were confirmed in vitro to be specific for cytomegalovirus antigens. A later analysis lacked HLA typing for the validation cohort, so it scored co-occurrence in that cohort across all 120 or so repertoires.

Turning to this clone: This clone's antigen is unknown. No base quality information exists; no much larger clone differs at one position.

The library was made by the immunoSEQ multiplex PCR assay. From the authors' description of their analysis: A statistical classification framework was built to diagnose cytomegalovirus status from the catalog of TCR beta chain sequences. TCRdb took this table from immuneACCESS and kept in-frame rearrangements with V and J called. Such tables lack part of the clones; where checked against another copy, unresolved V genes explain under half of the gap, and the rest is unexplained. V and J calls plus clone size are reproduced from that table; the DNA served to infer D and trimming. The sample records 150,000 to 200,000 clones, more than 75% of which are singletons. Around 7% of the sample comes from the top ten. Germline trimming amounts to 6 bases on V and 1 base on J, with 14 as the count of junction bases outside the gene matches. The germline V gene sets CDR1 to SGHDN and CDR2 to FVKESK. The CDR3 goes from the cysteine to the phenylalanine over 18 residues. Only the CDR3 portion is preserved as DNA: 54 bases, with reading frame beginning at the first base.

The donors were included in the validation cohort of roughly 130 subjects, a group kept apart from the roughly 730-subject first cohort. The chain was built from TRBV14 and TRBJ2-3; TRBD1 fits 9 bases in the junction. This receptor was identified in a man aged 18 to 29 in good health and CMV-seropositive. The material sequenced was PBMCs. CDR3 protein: CASSRLPQGAQGTDTQYF. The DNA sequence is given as TGTGCCAGCAGTCGCCTTCCACAGGGGGCGCAAGGCACAGATACGCAGTATTTT. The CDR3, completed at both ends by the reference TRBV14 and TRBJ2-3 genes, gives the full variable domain EAGVTQFPSHSVIEKGQTVTLRCDPISGHDNLYWYRRVMGKEIKFLLHFVKESKQDESGMPNNRFLAERTGGTYSTLKVQPAELEDSGVYFCASSRLPQGAQGTDTQYFGPGTRLTVL.